Included here is one TCR beta chain sequence, with context. The antigen is unknown. This CDR3 region has 14 residues. Trimming took off 0 bases at V and 4 bases at J, with 9 bases between the two ends. The V gene's germline CDR1 is LNHNV and CDR2 YYDKDF (reference sequence). The data stem from a study of CD8+CD57+ T cells in acquired aplastic anemia. In the study overall: Recorded DNA amounts for sorted CD4+ and CD8+ cells had an average of 3.2 ug. Average CD4+ read depth in healthy donors was around 9.9 million reads. Study-wide results and caveats: In CD8+ cells, Simpson's diversity showed no significant difference between patients and controls. Patients had roughly 30 CD8+ CDR3 sequences in common with controls (the shared set).

TCR beta VDJ combinations and CDR3 sequences were profiled from genomic DNA. TCRdb redid the calling of the reads with MiXCR, one entry per CDR3 protein. The table shows approximately 170,000 distinct CDR3 sequences, with 50% to 55% occurring only once. The chain recombines TRBV15 with TRBJ2-5, with D perhaps being TRBD1 or TRBD2 (6 bases each). The sequencing sample was made of sorted CD4+, CD8+, or CD8+CD57+ T cells (not recorded which) from PBMCs. The receptor's source is a human donor in good health, serving as a control. In DNA form, the CDR3 reads TGTGCCACCAGCAGAGATCGGGGGCGAGAGACCCAGTACTTC. It translates to CATSRDRGRETQYF.